This is a list of T cell receptor beta chains from one sample in a study of T cells after yellow fever vaccination. TCRdb processed the 5' RACE reads anew with MiXCR; each CDR3 protein has one entry. Of about 200,000 distinct CDR3 sequences listed, about 3% are singletons. The input for sequencing was CD4+ T cells sorted from PBMCs, taken 10 days after the yellow fever booster vaccination. These receptor sequences come from a man between 18 and 29 years old who received the YFV17D yellow fever vaccine. The CDR3 runs from the conserved cysteine through the conserved F or W. A D gene is named only where the DNA matches it firmly.

d_call	v_call	j_call	cdr3_length	cdr3_aa
-	TRBV5-1	TRBJ1-2	14	CASRVGQTDYGYTF
TRBD2	TRBV6-5	TRBJ2-5	16	CASSRRGLGRQETQYF
-	TRBV24-1	TRBJ2-1	14	CATSDFARVHEQFF
TRBD1	TRBV7-2	TRBJ2-7	15	CASSLVGRGTGEQYF
-	TRBV7-2	TRBJ2-4	13	CASSLGTDSFLDF
TRBD2	TRBV5-1	TRBJ2-6	16	CASSLAGGDGANVLTF
TRBD1	TRBV4-3	TRBJ1-2	15	CASSQGPGQGYGYTF
-	TRBV2	TRBJ1-4	14	CASSEGQGSEKLFF
TRBD1	TRBV5-1	TRBJ1-2	15	CASSPGQGVTYGYTF
TRBD1	TRBV20-1	TRBJ1-2	13	CSAGSGTGRGYTF
-	TRBV5-6	TRBJ1-1	15	CASSGWGRWNTEAFF
-	TRBV7-2	TRBJ1-5	14	CASSSDGINQPQHF
TRBD2	TRBV5-1	TRBJ2-3	16	CASSLGLAGMTDTQYF
-	TRBV5-1	TRBJ1-6	14	CASSLGYGGAPLHF
-	TRBV20-1	TRBJ2-7	14	CSARDPKVAYEQYF
-	TRBV7-2	TRBJ1-2	14	CASSLTYANYGYTF
TRBD1	TRBV20-1	TRBJ2-5	13	CSARGTGIETQYF
-	TRBV11-3	TRBJ1-1	17	CASSSPLQDISNTEAFF
-	TRBV20-1	TRBJ1-3	13	CSANQNSGNTIYF
-	TRBV5-1	TRBJ2-1	14	CASSPDPWTNEQFF
-	TRBV7-2	TRBJ1-1	14	CASSLAGVFTEAFF
-	TRBV4-1	TRBJ2-5	15	CASSQGGNMEETQYF
TRBD2	TRBV20-1	TRBJ2-1	16	CSALRALAGDYNEQFF
-	TRBV27	TRBJ2-3	13	CASRRRSLDTQYF
-	TRBV5-1	TRBJ2-5	15	CASSLQRGREETQYF
-	TRBV5-1	TRBJ2-3	13	CASSLEATDTQYF
-	TRBV7-6	TRBJ1-1	17	CASSLVSGSTSNTEAFF
TRBD2	TRBV19	TRBJ2-4	18	CASSTPGLAGRAKNIQYF
-	TRBV7-9	TRBJ1-1	16	CASSPMGRGRNTEAFF
-	TRBV18	TRBJ2-7	14	CASSPSSVTYEQYF
TRBD1	TRBV27	TRBJ2-1	15	CASSSRDRGLYEQFF
-	TRBV5-1	TRBJ1-1	14	CASSLGLSDTEAFF
TRBD1	TRBV7-2	TRBJ1-2	14	CASSPIRDSYGYTF
-	TRBV5-1	TRBJ1-6	13	CASRRDQASPLHF
TRBD1	TRBV19	TRBJ1-2	14	CASSPGTGRGGYTF